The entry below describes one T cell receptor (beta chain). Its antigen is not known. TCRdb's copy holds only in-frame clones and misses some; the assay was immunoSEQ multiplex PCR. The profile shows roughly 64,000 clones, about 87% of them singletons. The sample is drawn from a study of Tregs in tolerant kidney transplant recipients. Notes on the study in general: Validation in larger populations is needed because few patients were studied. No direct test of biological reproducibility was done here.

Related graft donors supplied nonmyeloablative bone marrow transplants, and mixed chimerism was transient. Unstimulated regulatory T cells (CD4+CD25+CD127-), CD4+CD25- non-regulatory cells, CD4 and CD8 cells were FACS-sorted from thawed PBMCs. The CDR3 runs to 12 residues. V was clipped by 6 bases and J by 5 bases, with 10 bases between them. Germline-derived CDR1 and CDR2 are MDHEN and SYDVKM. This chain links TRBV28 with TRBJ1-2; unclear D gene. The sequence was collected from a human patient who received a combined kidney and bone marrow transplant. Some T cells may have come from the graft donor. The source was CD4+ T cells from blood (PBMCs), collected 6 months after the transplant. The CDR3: CASRRSGYGYTF. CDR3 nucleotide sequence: TGTGCCAGCAGACGCTCAGGTTATGGCTACACCTTC.